What follows are 3 T cell receptor beta chains derived from one specimen sequenced in a study of blood T cell repertoires in COVID-19. Clones were read by immunoSEQ multiplex PCR, and TCRdb kept only the in-frame ones, dropping some. The sample has roughly 100,000 clones; approximately 89% are singletons. The specimen sequenced was peripheral blood. The receptors come from a woman of 80 years or more in a cohort sampled during active COVID-19.

V and J are TRBV20-1 and TRBJ1-6; a possible D gene is TRBD1 (6 bases). The V end was cut by 3 bases, the J end by 7 bases, with 25 bases between. There are 18 residues in the CDR3. Looked up from germline, CDR1 is DFQATT and CDR2 is SNEGSKA (reference sequence). The CDR3 bases are TGCAGTGCTAGTCCCGGAACCCAGGGGATTGAGTGGAATTCACCCCTCCACTTT. Amino acid sequence: CSASPGTQGIEWNSPLHF.

The gene calls are TRBV21-1 and TRBJ1-4; the table's TRBD1 call for D was not verified on the DNA. TRBV21-1 is deemed a pseudogene. The CDR3 runs 18 residues. DNA of the CDR3: TGTGCCAGCAGCAAAGTGGGGCCGCCACGGCGGACTAATGAAAAACTGTTTTTT. This encodes CASSKVGPPRRTNEKLFF.

V and J are TRBV6-1 and TRBJ2-1; D is uncertain. Trimming took off 1 base at V and 10 bases at J, with 20 bases between the two ends. Germline V gene lookup returns CDR1 MNHNS and CDR2 SASEGT. The CDR3 totals 16 residues. CDR3 region: CASSEEEIVSFREQFF. CDR3 DNA sequence: TGTGCCAGCAGTGAAGAGGAGATAGTTTCGTTTCGGGAGCAGTTCTTC.